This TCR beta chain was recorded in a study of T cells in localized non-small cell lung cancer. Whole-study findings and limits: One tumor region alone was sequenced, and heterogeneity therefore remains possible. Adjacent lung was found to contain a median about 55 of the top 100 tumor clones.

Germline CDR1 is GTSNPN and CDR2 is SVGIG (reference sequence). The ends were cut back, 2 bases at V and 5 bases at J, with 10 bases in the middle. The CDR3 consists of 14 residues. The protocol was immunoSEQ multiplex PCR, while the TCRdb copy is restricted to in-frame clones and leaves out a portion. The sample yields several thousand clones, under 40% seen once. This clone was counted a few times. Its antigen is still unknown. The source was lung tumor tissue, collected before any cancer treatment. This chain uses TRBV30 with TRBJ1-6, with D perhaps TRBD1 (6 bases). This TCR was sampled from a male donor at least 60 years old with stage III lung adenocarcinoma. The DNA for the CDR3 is TGTGCCTGGAGTAAGGGACAAGATAATTCACCCCTCCACTTT. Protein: CAWSKGQDNSPLHF.